This T cell receptor beta chain was identified during a study of monozygotic twins with cystic fibrosis. Study context: With about 15 PCR cycles, barcoded libraries came from roughly 2.8 micrograms of fragmented DNA.

V lost 1 base to trimming and J lost 2 bases; unmatched junction nucleotides: 4. Germline V gene sequence: CDR1 GTSNPN, CDR2 SVGIG (reference sequence). The CDR3 has 15 residues. Study-level findings and limits: J usage was most co-twin-similar in 8 of 16 pairs, V in 13. Shared CDR3 numbers were not associated with age, concordance or severity. Monozygotic CF twin pairs shared significantly more nucleotide-identical clonotypes than unrelated CF individuals did.

Measured with immunoSEQ multiplex PCR; TCRdb has only the in-frame clones, and not every one. Of about 14,000 clones listed, 85% to 95% are singletons. Details on this clone: Its antigen is unidentified.

This rearrangement joins TRBV30 to TRBJ2-3; 9 nucleotides agree with TRBD1. This receptor was obtained from a girl aged 2 to 9 with cystic fibrosis. Material for sequencing was blood. The CDR3 loop reads CAWSGGQGHTDTQYF. In DNA form, the CDR3 reads TGTGCCTGGAGTGGGGGACAGGGACACACAGATACGCAGTATTTT.